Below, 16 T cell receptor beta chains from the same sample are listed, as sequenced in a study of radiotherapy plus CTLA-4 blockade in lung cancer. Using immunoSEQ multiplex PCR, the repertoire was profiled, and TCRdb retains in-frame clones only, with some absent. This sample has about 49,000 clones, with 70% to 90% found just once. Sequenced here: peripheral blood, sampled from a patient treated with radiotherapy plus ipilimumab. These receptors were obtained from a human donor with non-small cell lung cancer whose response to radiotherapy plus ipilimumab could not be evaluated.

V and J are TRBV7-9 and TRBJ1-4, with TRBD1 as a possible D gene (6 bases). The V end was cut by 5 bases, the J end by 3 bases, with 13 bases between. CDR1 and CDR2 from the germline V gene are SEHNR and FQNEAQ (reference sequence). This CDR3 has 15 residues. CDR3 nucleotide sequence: TGTGCCAGCAGCGCTCGAGGACAGTCTAATGAAAAACTGTTTTTT. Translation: CASSARGQSNEKLFF.

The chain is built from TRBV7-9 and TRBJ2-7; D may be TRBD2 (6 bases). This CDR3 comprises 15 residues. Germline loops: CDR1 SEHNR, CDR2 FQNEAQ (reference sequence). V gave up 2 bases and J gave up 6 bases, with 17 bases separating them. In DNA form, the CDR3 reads TGTGCCAGCAGCTTAATGGGACTTTCGGCGGTCGAGCAGTACTTC. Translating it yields CASSLMGLSAVEQYF.

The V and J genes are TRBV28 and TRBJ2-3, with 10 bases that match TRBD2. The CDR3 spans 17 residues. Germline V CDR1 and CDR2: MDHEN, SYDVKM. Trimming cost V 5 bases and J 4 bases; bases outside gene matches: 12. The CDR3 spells CASSPPGLAGDSDTQYF. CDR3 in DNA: TGTGCCAGCAGTCCCCCCGGGCTAGCGGGAGACTCAGATACGCAGTATTTT.

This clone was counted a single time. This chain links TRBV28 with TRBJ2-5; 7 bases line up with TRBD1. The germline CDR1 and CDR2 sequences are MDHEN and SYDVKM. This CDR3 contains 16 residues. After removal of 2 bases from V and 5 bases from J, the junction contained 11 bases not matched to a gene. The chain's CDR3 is CASSLQGVRGLETQYF. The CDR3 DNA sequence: TGTGCCAGCAGTTTACAAGGGGTTAGGGGGCTGGAGACCCAGTACTTC.

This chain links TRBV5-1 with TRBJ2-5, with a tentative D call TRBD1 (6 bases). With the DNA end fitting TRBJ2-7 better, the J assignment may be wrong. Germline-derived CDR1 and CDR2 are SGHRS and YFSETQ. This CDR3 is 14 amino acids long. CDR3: CASSLDRATYEQYF. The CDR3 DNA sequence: TGCGCCAGCAGCTTGGACAGGGCCACCTACGAGCAGTACTTC.

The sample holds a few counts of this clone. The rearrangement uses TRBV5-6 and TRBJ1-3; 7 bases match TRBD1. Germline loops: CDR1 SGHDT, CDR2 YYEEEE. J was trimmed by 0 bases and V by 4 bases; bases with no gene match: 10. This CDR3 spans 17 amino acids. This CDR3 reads CASSGNRGLGSGNTIYF. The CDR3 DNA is TGTGCCAGCAGCGGAAACAGGGGCCTCGGCTCTGGAAACACCATATATTTT.

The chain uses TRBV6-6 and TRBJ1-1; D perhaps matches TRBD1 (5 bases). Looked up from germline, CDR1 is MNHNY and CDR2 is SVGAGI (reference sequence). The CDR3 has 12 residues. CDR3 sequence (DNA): TGTGCTTCGAGAGCGGGGACCACTGAAGCTTTCTTT. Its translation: CASRAGTTEAFF.

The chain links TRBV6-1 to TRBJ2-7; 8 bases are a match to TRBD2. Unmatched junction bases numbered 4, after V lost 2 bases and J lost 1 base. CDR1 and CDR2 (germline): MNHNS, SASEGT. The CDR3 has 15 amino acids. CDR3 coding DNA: TGTGCCAGCAGTGAAAGCGGGAGTGGGTCCTACGAGCAGTACTTC. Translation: CASSESGSGSYEQYF.

CDR3 protein: CASSFGGGADTQYF. CDR3 bases: TGCGCCAGCAGCTTTGGCGGGGGGGCAGATACGCAGTATTTT. The chain carries TRBV4-1 and TRBJ2-3, with 9 bases that match TRBD2. The CDR3 consists of 14 residues. V was clipped by 5 bases and J by 4 bases; unmatched bases: 4. The germline CDR1 and CDR2 sequences are MGHRA and YSYEKL.

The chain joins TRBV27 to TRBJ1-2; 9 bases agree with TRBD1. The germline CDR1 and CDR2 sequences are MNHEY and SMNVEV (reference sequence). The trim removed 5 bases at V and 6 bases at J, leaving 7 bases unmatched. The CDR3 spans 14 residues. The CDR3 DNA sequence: TGTGCCAGCAGTAGGGGACAGGGATGGGATGGCTACACCTTC. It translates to CASSRGQGWDGYTF.

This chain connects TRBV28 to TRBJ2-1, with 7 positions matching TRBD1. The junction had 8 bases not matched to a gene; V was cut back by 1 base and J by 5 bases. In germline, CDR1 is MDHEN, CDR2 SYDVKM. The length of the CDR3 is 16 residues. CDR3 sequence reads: CASSLFLGTVNNEQFF. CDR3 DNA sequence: TGTGCCAGCAGTTTATTCCTGGGGACAGTAAACAATGAGCAGTTCTTC. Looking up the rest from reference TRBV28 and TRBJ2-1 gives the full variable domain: DVKVTQSSRYLVKRTGEKVFLECVQDMDHENMFWYRQDPGLGLRLIYFSYDVKMKEKGDIPEGYSVSREKKERFSLILESASTNQTSMYLCASSLFLGTVNNEQFFGPGTRLTVL.

The CDR3 DNA reads TGTGCCAGCAGCGATTTTTCGCGAGCCAAGAACGATACGCAGTATTTT. This translates into CASSDFSRAKNDTQYF. This rearrangement joins TRBV7-8 to TRBJ2-3; no clear D gene. Trimming cost V 5 bases and J 6 bases, with 21 bases left between them. CDR1 and CDR2 from the germline V gene are SGHVS and FQNEAQ. This CDR3 is built from 16 residues.

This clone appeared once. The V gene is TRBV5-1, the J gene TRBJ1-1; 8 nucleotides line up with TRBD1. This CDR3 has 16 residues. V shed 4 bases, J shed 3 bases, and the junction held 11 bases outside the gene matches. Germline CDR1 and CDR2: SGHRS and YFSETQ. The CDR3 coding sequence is TGCGCCAGCAGCCCGGATAAGACAGGGGAACACACTGAAGCTTTCTTT. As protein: CASSPDKTGEHTEAFF.

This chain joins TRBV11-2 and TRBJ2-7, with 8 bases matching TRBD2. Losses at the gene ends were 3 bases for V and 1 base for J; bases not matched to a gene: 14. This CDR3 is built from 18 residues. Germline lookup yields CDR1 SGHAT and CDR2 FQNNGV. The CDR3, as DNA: TGTGCCAGCAGCTTGGAAATACGAGCGGGAGTCCTATCCTACGAGCAGTACTTC. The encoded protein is CASSLEIRAGVLSYEQYF.

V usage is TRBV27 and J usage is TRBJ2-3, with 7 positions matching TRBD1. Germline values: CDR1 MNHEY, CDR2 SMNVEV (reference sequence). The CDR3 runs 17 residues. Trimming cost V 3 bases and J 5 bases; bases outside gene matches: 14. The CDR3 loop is CASSFSVPGGNGDTQYF. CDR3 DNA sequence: TGTGCCAGCAGTTTTTCAGTCCCAGGGGGAAATGGAGATACGCAGTATTTT.

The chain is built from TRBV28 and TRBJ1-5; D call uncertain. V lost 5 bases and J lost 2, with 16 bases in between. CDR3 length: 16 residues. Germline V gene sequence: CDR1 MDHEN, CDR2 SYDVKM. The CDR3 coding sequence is TGTGCCAGCAGTCTGAAATCGGGGATAGGCAATCAGCCCCAGCATTTT. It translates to CASSLKSGIGNQPQHF.